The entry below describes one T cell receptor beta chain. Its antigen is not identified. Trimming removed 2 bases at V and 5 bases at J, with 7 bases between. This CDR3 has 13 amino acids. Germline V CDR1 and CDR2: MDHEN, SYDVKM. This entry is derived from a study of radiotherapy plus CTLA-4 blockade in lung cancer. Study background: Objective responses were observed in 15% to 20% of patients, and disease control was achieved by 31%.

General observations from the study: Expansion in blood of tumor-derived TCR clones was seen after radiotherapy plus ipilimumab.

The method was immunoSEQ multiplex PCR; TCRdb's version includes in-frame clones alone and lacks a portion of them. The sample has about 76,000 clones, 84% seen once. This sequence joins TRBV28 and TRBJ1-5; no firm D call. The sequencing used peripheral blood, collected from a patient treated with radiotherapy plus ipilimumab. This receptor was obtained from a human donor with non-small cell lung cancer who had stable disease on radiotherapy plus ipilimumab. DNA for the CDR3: TGTGCCAGCAGTTTAAACTCGGATCAGCCCCAGCATTTT. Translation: CASSLNSDQPQHF.